This record looks at one T cell receptor beta chain sequence and its context. Its antigen is not known. Drawing of blood for sampling happened at baseline, at cycle 4 day 1, and at cycle 7 day 1. These data are taken from a study of OX40 agonist ivuxolimab in advanced cancers. The wider study: A history of anti-PD-1, anti-PD-L1 or anti-CTLA-4 therapy was acceptable, and roughly 40% had some. Study results and limitations: Among the lowest levels of clonal expansion were found in partial responders at 0.1-3.0 mg/kg. The study found that CD8+ T cells averaged more expanded clones than CD4+.

The V end lost 2 bases, the J end lost 7 bases, and 11 bases lay between the germline ends. The CDR3 extends over 12 amino acids. The germline V gene has CDR1 SQVTM and CDR2 ANQGSEA. Generated by immunoSEQ multiplex PCR, the TCRdb table keeps only in-frame clones and is missing some. The top ten clones hold roughly 20% of a sample with tens of thousands of clones, 90% to 95% of them seen once. V and J are TRBV29-1 and TRBJ2-5; unclear D gene. The sequence came from an adult with an advanced solid tumor such as melanoma, head and neck, liver or kidney cancer. Sequences were derived from CD4+ or CD8+ T cells sorted from blood, sampled in a trial of the OX40 agonist ivuxolimab. The CDR3, as DNA: TGCAGCGTTGAACTGCCGTCCGGGACCCAGTACTTC. It encodes CSVELPSGTQYF.